One sample yielded the 17 T cell receptor beta chains listed below, sequenced in a study of blood T cell repertoires in COVID-19. Profiling relied on immunoSEQ multiplex PCR, and the TCRdb table lists in-frame clones only, not all of them. The table lists around 280,000 clones, approximately 83% of them singletons. Sequencing was carried out using peripheral blood. These receptors were obtained from a woman between 25 and 40 years old who had recovered from COVID-19.

V usage is TRBV18 and J usage is TRBJ1-3; D is undetermined. V dropped 3 bases and J dropped 6 bases, with 12 bases sitting between them. The length of the CDR3 is 14 residues. CDR1 is KGHSH and CDR2 is LQKENI in the germline V gene. In DNA, the CDR3 is TGTGCCAGCTCACCTCCGCTTTTAGAAAACACCATATATTTT. Translated: CASSPPLLENTIYF.

In DNA form, the CDR3 reads TGCGCCAGCAGCCAAGTCTTCGGGGTGCTCACCGGGGAGCTGTTTTTT. Protein sequence: CASSQVFGVLTGELFF. The chain is built from TRBV4-1 and TRBJ2-2; weak D call: TRBD2 (5 bases). CDR1 is MGHRA, CDR2 YSYEKL, per germline. Deletions cut 1 base from V and 4 bases from J, with 13 bases between. This CDR3 comprises 16 residues.

V and J are TRBV19 and TRBJ2-5; D perhaps matches TRBD1 (6 bases). CDR1 and CDR2 (germline): LNHDA, SQIVND (reference sequence). V was shortened by 5 bases and J by 4 bases, with 14 bases between the two germline ends. CDR3 length: 14 amino acids. CDR3 protein: CASSEQGGRETQYF. The CDR3 nucleotides read TGTGCCAGTAGTGAACAGGGTGGTCGAGAGACCCAGTACTTC.

The V call is TRBV2, the J call TRBJ2-4, with no clear D. Trimming removed 7 bases at V and 0 bases at J, with 10 bases between. The CDR3 extends over 14 amino acids. Germline V gene data show CDR1 as SNHLY and CDR2 as FYNNEI. CDR3 nucleotides: TGTGCCAGCATACTTAACTTAGCCAAAAACATTCAGTACTTC. The encoded protein is CASILNLAKNIQYF. Complete variable domain (other parts from reference TRBV2 and TRBJ2-4): EPEVTQTPSHQVTQMGQEVILRCVPISNHLYFYWYRQILGQKVEFLVSFYNNEISEKSEIFDDQFSVERPDGSNFTLKIRSTKLEDSAMYFCASILNLAKNIQYFGAGTRLSVL.

About this clone: The junction differs from germline at one of its ends, possibly a read error. V usage is TRBV11-2 and J usage is TRBJ2-2; D may be TRBD2 (5 bases). Germline assignment: CDR1 SGHAT and CDR2 FQNNGV. The CDR3 extends over 15 amino acids. CDR3 protein: CASSFASINTGKLFF. As DNA, the CDR3 is TGTGCCAGCAGCTTTGCTAGTATAAACACCGGGAAGCTGTTTTTT.

This clone was observed a handful of times. The rearrangement joins TRBV7-9 to TRBJ1-5; D gene ambiguous. V lost 5 bases and J 3 bases, leaving 8 bases between the germline ends. The CDR3 is 13 residues long. Germline-derived CDR1 and CDR2 are SEHNR and FQNEAQ (reference sequence). CDR3 nucleotides: TGTGCCAGCAGCCCCACAGACAATCAGCCCCAGCATTTT. Translated, it gives CASSPTDNQPQHF.

This CDR3 is CASSMSGDSYNEQFF. In DNA, the CDR3 is TGTGCCAGTAGTATGTCAGGCGACTCCTACAATGAGCAGTTCTTC. V is TRBV19 and J is TRBJ2-1; D unresolved. CDR1 and CDR2 from the germline V gene are LNHDA and SQIVND (reference sequence). The CDR3 contains 15 residues. Trimming removed 3 bases at V and 0 bases at J, with 9 bases between.

J is TRBJ2-7 and V is TRBV7-6, with TRBD1 as a possible D gene (5 bases). This CDR3 spans 14 amino acids. Trimming took 1 base from V and 2 from J, leaving 9 bases between them. From germline, CDR1 is SGHVS and CDR2 FNYEAQ. CDR3 sequence: CASSLVAGTYEQYF. CDR3 in DNA: TGTGCCAGCAGCTTAGTAGCAGGGACCTACGAGCAGTACTTC.

The rearrangement links TRBV5-6 to TRBJ2-5; 7 nucleotides align to TRBD2. J gave up 2 bases and V 4 bases, and 5 bases lay outside the gene matches. Germline loops: CDR1 SGHDT, CDR2 YYEEEE. The CDR3 is 14 amino acids. The CDR3 spells CASSPGGFQETQYF. The CDR3 DNA sequence: TGTGCCAGCAGCCCGGGAGGCTTTCAAGAGACCCAGTACTTC.

This clone was counted a single time. The chain carries TRBV27 and TRBJ1-2; 9 bases map to TRBD1. J lost 7 bases, V lost 5 bases, and 8 bases had no gene match. The CDR3 is 14 amino acids. Per germline, CDR1 MNHEY and CDR2 SMNVEV (reference sequence). CDR3 DNA sequence: TGTGCCAGCAGTCCCAACAGGGGGCTGGGTGGCTACACCTTC. This sequence encodes CASSPNRGLGGYTF.

The rearrangement uses TRBV6-5 and TRBJ2-1; D is uncertain. The CDR3 is 12 amino acids. CDR1 and CDR2 (germline): MNHEY, SVGAGI. V shed 4 bases and J shed 9 bases, with 10 bases lying between them. CDR3 nucleotides: TGTGCCAGCAGTTCCCCCCAATCTGAGCAGTTCTTC. This translates into CASSSPQSEQFF.

The chain recombines TRBV5-1 with TRBJ2-7; no clear D. V lost 2 bases, J lost 4 bases, and 4 bases lay in between. The CDR3 is 11 amino acids. The germline gives CDR1 SGHRS, CDR2 YFSETQ. The CDR3 DNA is TGCGCCAGCAGCTTTAAATACGAGCAGTACTTC. As protein: CASSFKYEQYF.

The rearrangement joins TRBV11-3 to TRBJ1-1; TRBD1 matches at 7 bases. The CDR3 runs to 14 residues. Germline trimming cut 5 bases from V and 1 base from J; bases unmatched to any gene: 4. CDR1 and CDR2 (germline): SGHNT, YENEEA. The DNA for the CDR3 is TGTGCCAGCAGCCAGGGGGGAAAGAACACTGAAGCTTTCTTT. Translation gives CASSQGGKNTEAFF.

The J gene is TRBJ2-3, the V gene TRBV7-2, with a possible D match to TRBD2 (5 bases). The germline gives CDR1 SGHTA, CDR2 FQGNSA. This CDR3 is built from 18 residues. V was clipped by 0 bases and J by 2 bases, with 18 bases between them. CDR3 nucleotide sequence: TGTGCCAGCAGCTTAGCGGGTACGGAGGAGCGGATCACAGATACGCAGTATTTT. Translation gives CASSLAGTEERITDTQYF.

V gene TRBV5-1 combines with J gene TRBJ2-5, with 11 bases fitting TRBD2. Germline CDR1 and CDR2: SGHRS and YFSETQ. The ends lost 5 bases at V and 14 bases at J; junction bases unmatched: 11. The CDR3 consists of 13 residues. The CDR3 DNA is TGCGCCAGCAGAGATAGCGGGGGGGGTTCCCTTTACTTC. Its protein is CASRDSGGGSLYF.

V gene TRBV12-3 or TRBV12-4 combines with J gene TRBJ2-3; no firm D call. CDR3 size: 13 residues. V dropped 3 bases and J dropped 3 bases, with 7 bases sitting between them. CDR3 in amino acids: CASSFTRTDTQYF. The CDR3 DNA follows: TGTGCCAGCAGTTTTACGCGGACAGATACGCAGTATTTT.

The chain links TRBV6-5 to TRBJ2-2; no definite D call. The CDR3 totals 11 residues. The ends were cut back, 10 bases at V and 3 bases at J, with 6 bases in the middle. CDR1 and CDR2 (germline): MNHEY, SVGAGI. The CDR3 loop reads CATGYTGELFF. CDR3 DNA: TGTGCCACCGGTTACACCGGGGAGCTGTTTTTT.